The TCR beta chain under discussion was sequenced for a study of read filtering for tumor transcriptome and immune sequencing. The CDR3 extends over 15 amino acids. The germline V gene has CDR1 SGHRS and CDR2 YFSETQ. Trimming shortened V by 0 bases and J by 2 bases, and 11 bases separated the two germline ends. In this sample, this clonotype turned up many times. From roughly 0.4 ug of RNA, a library with molecular barcoded alpha/delta and beta/gamma adaptors was made. In TCRdb, the reads were re-called with MiXCR into one record per CDR3 protein. The table shows 50,000 or so distinct CDR3 sequences, with roughly 18% occurring only once.

This sequence originates from a donor aged 40 or older with multiple myeloma. This rearrangement joins TRBV5-1 to TRBJ2-5; D gene ambiguous. Sequences were obtained from a population of CD138-negative cells sorted from bone marrow. CDR3 sequence reads: CASSLEVSPQETQYF. The CDR3 nucleotides are TGCGCCAGCAGCTTGGAAGTCAGCCCACAAGAGACCCAGTACTTC.